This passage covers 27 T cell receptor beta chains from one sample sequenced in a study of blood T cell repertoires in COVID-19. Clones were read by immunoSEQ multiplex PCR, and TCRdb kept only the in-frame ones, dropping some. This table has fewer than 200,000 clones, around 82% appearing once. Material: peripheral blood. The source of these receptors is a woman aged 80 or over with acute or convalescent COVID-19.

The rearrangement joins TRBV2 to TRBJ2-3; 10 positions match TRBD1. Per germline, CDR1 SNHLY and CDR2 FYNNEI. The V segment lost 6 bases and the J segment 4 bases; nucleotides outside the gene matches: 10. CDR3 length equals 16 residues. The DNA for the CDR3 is TGTGCCAGCAGCCAACGGATCGGACAGGGGGCAGATACGCAGTATTTT. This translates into CASSQRIGQGADTQYF. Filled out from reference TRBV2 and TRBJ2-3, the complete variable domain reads EPEVTQTPSHQVTQMGQEVILRCVPISNHLYFYWYRQILGQKVEFLVSFYNNEISEKSEIFDDQFSVERPDGSNFTLKIRSTKLEDSAMYFCASSQRIGQGADTQYFGPGTRLTVL.

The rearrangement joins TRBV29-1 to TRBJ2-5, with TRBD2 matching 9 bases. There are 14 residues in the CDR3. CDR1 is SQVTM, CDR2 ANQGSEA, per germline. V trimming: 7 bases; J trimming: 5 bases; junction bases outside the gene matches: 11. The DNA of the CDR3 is TGCAGCGCAGACGGGCTAGCGGGATTGGAGACCCAGTACTTC. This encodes CSADGLAGLETQYF.

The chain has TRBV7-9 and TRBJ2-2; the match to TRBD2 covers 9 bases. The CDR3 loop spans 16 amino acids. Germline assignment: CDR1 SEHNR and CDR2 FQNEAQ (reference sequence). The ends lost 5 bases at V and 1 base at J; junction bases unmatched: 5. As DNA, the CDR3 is TGTGCCAGCAGCCCCCGACTAGCGGTGAACACCGGGGAGCTGTTTTTT. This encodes CASSPRLAVNTGELFF.

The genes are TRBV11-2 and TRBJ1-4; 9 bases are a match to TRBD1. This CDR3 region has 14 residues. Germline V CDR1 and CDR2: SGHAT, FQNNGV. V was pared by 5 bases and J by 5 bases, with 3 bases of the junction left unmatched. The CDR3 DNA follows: TGTGCCAGCAGCCGGGACAGGGAGAATGAAAAACTGTTTTTT. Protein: CASSRDRENEKLFF.

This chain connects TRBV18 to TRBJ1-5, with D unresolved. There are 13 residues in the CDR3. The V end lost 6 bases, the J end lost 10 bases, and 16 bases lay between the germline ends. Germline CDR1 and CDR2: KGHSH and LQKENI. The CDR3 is CASSEQTQEPQHF. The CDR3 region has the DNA TGTGCCAGCTCCGAGCAGACTCAAGAACCCCAGCATTTT.

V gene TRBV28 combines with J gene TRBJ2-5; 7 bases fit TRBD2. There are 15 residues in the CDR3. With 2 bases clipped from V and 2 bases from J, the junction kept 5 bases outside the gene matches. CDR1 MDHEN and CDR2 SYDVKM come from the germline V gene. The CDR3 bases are TGTGCCAGCAGTTTAAGGGCTAGCGGACAAGAGACCCAGTACTTC. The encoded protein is CASSLRASGQETQYF.

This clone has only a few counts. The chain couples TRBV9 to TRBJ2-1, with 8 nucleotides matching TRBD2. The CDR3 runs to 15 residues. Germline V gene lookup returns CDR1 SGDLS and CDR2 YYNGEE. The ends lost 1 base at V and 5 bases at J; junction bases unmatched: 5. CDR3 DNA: TGTGCCAGCAGCGTAACGGTTAGCGGGAACAATGAGCAGTTCTTC. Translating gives CASSVTVSGNNEQFF.

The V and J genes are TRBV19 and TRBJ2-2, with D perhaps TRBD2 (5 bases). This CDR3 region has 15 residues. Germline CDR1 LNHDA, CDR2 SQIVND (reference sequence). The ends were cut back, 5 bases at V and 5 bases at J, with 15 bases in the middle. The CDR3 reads CASSVRDVETGELFF. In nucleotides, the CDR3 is TGTGCCAGTAGTGTGAGGGATGTAGAGACCGGGGAGCTGTTTTTT.

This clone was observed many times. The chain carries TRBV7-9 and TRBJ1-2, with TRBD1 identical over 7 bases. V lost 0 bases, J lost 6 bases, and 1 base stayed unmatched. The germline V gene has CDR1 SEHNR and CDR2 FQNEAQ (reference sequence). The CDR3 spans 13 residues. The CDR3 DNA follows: TGTGCCAGCAGCTTAGCCGGGACAGATGGCTACACCTTC. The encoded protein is CASSLAGTDGYTF.

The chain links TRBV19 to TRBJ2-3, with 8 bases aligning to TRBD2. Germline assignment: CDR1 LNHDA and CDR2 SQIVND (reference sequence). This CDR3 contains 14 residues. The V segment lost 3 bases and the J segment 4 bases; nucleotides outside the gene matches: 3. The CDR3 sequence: CASSISGGSDTQYF. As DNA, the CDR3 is TGTGCCAGTAGTATTTCGGGAGGGTCAGATACGCAGTATTTT.

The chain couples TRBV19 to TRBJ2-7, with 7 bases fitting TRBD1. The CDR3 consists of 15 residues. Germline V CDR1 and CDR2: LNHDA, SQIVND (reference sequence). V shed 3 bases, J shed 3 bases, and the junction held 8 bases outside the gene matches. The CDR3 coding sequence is TGTGCCAGTAGTATTGTGGTGGGACAGAACTACGAGCAGTACTTC. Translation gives CASSIVVGQNYEQYF.

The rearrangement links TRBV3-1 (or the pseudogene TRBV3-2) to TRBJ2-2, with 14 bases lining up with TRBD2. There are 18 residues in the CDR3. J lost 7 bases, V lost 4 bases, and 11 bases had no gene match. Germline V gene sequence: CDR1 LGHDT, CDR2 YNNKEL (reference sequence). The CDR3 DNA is TGTGCCAGCAGCCGAATCGGGACTAGCGGGAGTTTGATCGGGGAGCTGTTTTTT. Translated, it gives CASSRIGTSGSLIGELFF.

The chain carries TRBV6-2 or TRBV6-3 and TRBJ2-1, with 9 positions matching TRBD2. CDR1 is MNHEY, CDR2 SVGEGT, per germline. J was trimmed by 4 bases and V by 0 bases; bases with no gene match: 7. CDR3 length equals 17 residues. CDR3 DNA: TGTGCCAGCAGTTACTCCGCGGGAGGGCACGCTTACAATGAGCAGTTCTTC. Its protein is CASSYSAGGHAYNEQFF.

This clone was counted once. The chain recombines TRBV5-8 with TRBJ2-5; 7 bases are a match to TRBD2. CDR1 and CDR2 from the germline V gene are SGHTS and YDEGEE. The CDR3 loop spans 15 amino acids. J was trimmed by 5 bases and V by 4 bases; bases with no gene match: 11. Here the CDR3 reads CASSPRGSGLETQYF. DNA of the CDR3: TGTGCCAGCAGCCCTCGGGGTAGCGGGCTTGAGACCCAGTACTTC.

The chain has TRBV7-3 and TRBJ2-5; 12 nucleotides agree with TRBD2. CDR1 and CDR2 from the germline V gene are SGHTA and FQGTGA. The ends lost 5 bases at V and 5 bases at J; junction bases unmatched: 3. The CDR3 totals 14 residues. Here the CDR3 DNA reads TGTGCCAGCAGCCCCGGACTAGCGGGGGAGACCCAGTACTTC. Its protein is CASSPGLAGETQYF.

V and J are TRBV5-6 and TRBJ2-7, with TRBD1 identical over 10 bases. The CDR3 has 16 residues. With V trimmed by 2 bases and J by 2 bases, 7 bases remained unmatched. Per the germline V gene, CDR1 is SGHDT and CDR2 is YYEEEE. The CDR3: CASSFAPGTGAYEQYF. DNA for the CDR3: TGTGCCAGCAGCTTCGCTCCCGGGACAGGGGCCTACGAGCAGTACTTC. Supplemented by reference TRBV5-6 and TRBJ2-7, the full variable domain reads DAGVTQSPTHLIKTRGQQVTLRCSPKSGHDTVSWYQQALGQGPQFIFQYYEEEERQRGNFPDRFSGHQFPNYSSELNVNALLLGDSALYLCASSFAPGTGAYEQYFGPGTRLTVT.

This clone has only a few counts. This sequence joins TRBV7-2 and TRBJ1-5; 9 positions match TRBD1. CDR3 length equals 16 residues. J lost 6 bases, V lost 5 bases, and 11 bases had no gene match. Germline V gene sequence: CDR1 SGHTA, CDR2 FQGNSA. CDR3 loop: CASSPTGGQGGQPQHF. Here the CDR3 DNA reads TGTGCCAGCAGCCCGACCGGGGGACAGGGCGGTCAGCCCCAGCATTTT.

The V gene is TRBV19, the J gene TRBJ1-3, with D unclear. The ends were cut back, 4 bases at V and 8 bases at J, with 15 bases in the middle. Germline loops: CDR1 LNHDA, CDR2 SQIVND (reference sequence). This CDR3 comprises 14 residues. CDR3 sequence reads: CASSNLGVSHTIYF. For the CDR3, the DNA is TGTGCCAGTAGTAATTTAGGAGTTTCGCACACCATATATTTT.

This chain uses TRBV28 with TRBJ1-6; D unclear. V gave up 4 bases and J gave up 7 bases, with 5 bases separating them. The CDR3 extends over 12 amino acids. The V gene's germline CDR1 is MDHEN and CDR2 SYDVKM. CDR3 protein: CASSYWNSPLHF. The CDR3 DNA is TGTGCCAGCAGTTACTGGAATTCACCCCTCCACTTT.

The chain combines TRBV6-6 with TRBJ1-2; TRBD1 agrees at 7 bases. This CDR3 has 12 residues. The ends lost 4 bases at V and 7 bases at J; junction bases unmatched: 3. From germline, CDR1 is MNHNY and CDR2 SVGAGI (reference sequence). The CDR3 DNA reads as TGTGCCAGCAGTTTGACAGGGAGTGGCTACACCTTC. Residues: CASSLTGSGYTF.

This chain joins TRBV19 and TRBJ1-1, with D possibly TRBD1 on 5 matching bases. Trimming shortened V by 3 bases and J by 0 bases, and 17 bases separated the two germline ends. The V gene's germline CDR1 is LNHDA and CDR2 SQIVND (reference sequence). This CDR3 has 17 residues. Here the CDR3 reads CASSIGGAQNMNTEAFF. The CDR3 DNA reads TGTGCCAGTAGTATCGGCGGGGCCCAGAATATGAACACTGAAGCTTTCTTT. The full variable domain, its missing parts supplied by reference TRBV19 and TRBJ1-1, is DGGITQSPKYLFRKEGQNVTLSCEQNLNHDAMYWYRQDPGQGLRLIYYSQIVNDFQKGDIAEGYSVSREKKESFPLTVTSAQKNPTAFYLCASSIGGAQNMNTEAFFGQGTRLTVV.

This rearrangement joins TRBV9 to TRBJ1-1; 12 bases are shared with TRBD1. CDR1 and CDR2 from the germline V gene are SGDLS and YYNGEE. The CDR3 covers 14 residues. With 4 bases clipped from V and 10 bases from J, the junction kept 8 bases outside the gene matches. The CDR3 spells CASSPLGQGASAFF. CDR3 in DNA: TGTGCCAGCAGCCCTTTGGGACAGGGGGCTTCAGCTTTCTTT.

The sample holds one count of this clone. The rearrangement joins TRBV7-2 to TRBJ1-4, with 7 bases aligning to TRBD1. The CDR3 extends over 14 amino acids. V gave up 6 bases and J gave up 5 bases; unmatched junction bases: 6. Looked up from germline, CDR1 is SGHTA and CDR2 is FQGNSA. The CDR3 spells CASSTGQPNEKLFF. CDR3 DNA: TGTGCCAGCAGTACGGGACAGCCGAATGAAAAACTGTTTTTT.

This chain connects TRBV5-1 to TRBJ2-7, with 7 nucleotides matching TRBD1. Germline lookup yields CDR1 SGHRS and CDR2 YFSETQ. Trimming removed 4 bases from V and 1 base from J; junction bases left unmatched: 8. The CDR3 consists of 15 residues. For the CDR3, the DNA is TGCGCCAGCAGCCCTAGCCGGGACAGTTCCTACGAGCAGTACTTC. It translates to CASSPSRDSSYEQYF.

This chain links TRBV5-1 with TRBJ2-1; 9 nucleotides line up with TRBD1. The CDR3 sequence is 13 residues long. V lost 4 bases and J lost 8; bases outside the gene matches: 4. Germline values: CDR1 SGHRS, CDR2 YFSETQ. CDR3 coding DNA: TGCGCCAGCAGCCCGACAGGGGGGGATGAGCAGTTCTTC. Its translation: CASSPTGGDEQFF.

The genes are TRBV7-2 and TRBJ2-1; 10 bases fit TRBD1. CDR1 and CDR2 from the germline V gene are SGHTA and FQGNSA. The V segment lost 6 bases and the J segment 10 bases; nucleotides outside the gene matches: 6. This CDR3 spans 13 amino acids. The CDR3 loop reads CASRDDRGQEQFF. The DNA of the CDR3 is TGTGCCAGCAGGGATGACAGGGGGCAGGAGCAGTTCTTC.

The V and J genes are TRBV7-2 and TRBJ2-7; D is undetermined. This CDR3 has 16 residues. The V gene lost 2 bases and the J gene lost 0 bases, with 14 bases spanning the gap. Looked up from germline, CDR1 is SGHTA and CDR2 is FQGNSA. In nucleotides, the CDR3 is TGTGCCAGCAGCTTATCAGATAGCTGGATCTCCTACGAGCAGTACTTC. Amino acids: CASSLSDSWISYEQYF. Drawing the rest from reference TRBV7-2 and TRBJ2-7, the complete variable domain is GAGVSQSPSNKVTEKGKDVELRCDPISGHTALYWYRQSLGQGLEFLIYFQGNSAPDKSGLPSDRFSAERTGGSVSTLTIQRTQQEDSAVYLCASSLSDSWISYEQYFGPGTRLTVT.